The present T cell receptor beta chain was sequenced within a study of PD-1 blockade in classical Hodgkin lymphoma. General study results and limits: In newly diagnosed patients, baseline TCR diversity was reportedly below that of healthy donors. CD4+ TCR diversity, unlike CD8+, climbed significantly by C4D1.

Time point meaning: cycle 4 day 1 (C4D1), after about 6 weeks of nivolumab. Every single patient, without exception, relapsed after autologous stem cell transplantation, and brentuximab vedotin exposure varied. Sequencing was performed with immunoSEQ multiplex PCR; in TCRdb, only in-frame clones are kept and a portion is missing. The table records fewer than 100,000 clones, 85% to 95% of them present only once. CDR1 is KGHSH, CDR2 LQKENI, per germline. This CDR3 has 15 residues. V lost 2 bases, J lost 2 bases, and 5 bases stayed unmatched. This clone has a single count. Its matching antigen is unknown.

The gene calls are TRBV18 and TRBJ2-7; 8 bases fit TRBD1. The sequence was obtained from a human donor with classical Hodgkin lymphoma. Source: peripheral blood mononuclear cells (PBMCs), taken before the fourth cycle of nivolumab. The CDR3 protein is CASSPKSGGPYEQYF. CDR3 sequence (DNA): TGTGCCAGCTCACCAAAGTCAGGGGGCCCCTACGAGCAGTACTTC. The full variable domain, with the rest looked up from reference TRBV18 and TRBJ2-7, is NAGVMQNPRHLVRRRGQEARLRCSPMKGHSHVYWYRQLPEEGLKFMVYLQKENIIDESGMPKERFSAEFPKEGPSILRIQQVVRGDSAAYFCASSPKSGGPYEQYFGPGTRLTVT.